The source of this T cell receptor beta chain is a study of lung T cells in sarcoidosis with Löfgren's syndrome (dated by TCRdb to about 2017). Broadly, across the study: Sarcoidosis was characterized as a granulomatous disease that is mostly pulmonary, in which CD4+ T cells accumulate in bronchoalveolar lavage fluid. The repertoire analyses centered on Lofgren's syndrome patients.

Data came from an Illumina MiSeq. TCRdb reprocessing: public reads trimmed at Q25 with fastp, clones called with MiXCR, in-frame beta chains kept. Every entry covers one CDR3 protein and lists the most common genes and DNA from its rows. Present in this sample are 15,000 to 25,000 distinct CDR3 sequences, around 20% of which were seen just once. 0.75% to 0.95% of the sample is in the top ten clones. On the study overall, not on this receptor specifically: Multiple Lofgren's syndrome patients were reported to share TRAV12-1 and TRBV2 CDR3 motifs, a finding that suggests public CD4+ TCR repertoires. In Lofgren's syndrome patients, relative to control subjects, TRAV12-1 and TRBV2 were reported to be the most expanded V gene segments. Analysis of alphabeta pairing showed that TRAV12-1 paired preferentially with TRBV2, and the TCRs formed by this pairing showed CDR3 homology. Recognition of a sarcoidosis-associated antigen was only suggested; the antigen itself remained putative and unidentified.

Trimming removed 5 bases from V and 1 base from J; the gene matches leave 1 base unexplained. CDR1 SEHNR and CDR2 FQNEAQ were looked up in the germline V gene (reference sequence). The CDR3, from cysteine to phenylalanine, totals 14 residues. Only CDR3 DNA remains: 42 bases, in frame from the first base. There are many counts of this clonotype. No antigen is known for it. No base quality information exists; no much larger clone differs at one position. CD4+ T cells collected through bronchoalveolar lavage were the source used for profiling TCR repertoires. Recombination connected TRBV7-9 to TRBJ2-2; 7 of the junction bases match TRBD2. The clonotype was recovered from a human donor with sarcoidosis (Löfgren's syndrome or another form), or a control subject (not recorded which). The sequencing input was CD4+ T cells from bronchoalveolar lavage. The DNA reads TGTGCCAGCAGCCCGGGAGGGAACACCGGGGAGCTGTTTTTT. Translated, this is CASSPGGNTGELFF.